This TCR beta chain originates from a study of T cell repertoires and HLA-DP antigens. Concerning this clone: Its antigen is unidentified.

Germline V CDR1 and CDR2: MNHEY, SVGAGI. CDR3 size: 15 residues. Trimming stripped 6 bases from V and 0 bases from J, with 14 bases between. Amplification used primers for 54 TRBV and 13 TRBJ segments. Method: immunoSEQ multiplex PCR; TCRdb's copy keeps in-frame clones and lacks some. The table lists approximately 89,000 clones, approximately 89% of them singletons. The sequence came from a man aged 50 or older in good health and CMV-seronegative. The chain recombines TRBV6-5 with TRBJ1-1; D possibly corresponds to TRBD1 (5 bases). The sample consisted of CD4+ T cells from PBMCs. CDR3 sequence reads: CASRADGGVNTEAFF. The CDR3, as DNA: TGTGCCAGCAGAGCGGACGGAGGGGTGAACACTGAAGCTTTCTTT.